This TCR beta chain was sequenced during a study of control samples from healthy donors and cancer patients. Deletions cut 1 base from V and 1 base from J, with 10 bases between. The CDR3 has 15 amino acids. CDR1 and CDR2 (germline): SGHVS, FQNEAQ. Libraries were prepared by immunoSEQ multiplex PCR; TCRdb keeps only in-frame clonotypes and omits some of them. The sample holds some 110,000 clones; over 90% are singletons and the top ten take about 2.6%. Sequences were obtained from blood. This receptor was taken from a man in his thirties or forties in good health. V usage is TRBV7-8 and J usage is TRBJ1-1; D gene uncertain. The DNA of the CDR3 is TGTGCCAGCAGCTTAGAAGCCAGCAAGAACACTGAAGCTTTCTTT. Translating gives CASSLEASKNTEAFF.